One sample yielded the 14 T cell receptor beta chains listed below, sequenced in a study of cytotoxic CD8 clonotypes in ibrutinib-treated CLL. Profiling relied on immunoSEQ multiplex PCR, and the TCRdb table lists in-frame clones only, not all of them. The sample consists of 55,000 to 80,000 clones, less than 75% of them appearing once. Sample: PBMCs, taken after 12 months of ibrutinib treatment. The receptors derive from a human donor with chronic lymphocytic leukemia.

This clone was counted a single time. V and J are TRBV5-1 and TRBJ1-3, with D perhaps matching TRBD1 (5 bases). Germline CDR1 and CDR2: SGHRS and YFSETQ. The CDR3 totals 15 residues. The V gene lost 4 bases and the J gene lost 7 bases, with 18 bases spanning the gap. CDR3 sequence (DNA): TGCGCCAGCAGCATCCAGGGCTCCGAGGGGAACACCATATATTTT. This gives the protein CASSIQGSEGNTIYF.

In its sample, this clone was seen once. This rearrangement joins TRBV5-1 to TRBJ2-1; the D is unclear. V lost 2 bases to trimming and J lost 1 base, with 7 bases between them. CDR1 is SGHRS, CDR2 YFSETQ, per germline. The CDR3 loop spans 14 amino acids. CDR3 in DNA: TGCGCCAGCAGCTTAGTCTGGTCCTACAATGAGCAGTTCTTC. Residues: CASSLVWSYNEQFF.

On this clone: Its ends do not fully match the called genes, so a read error is possible. The rearrangement links TRBV5-1 to TRBJ2-7; D may match TRBD1 or TRBD2 (5 bases each). Per the germline V gene, CDR1 is SGHRS and CDR2 is YFSETQ. This CDR3 spans 15 amino acids. CDR3 nucleotide sequence: TGTGCCAGCAGCGAGAGGGGCAGGAAGGGATACGAGCAGTACTTC. Translated, it gives CASSERGRKGYEQYF. Full variable domain (outside the CDR3, taken from reference TRBV5-1 and TRBJ2-7): KAGVTQTPRYLIKTRGQQVTLSCSPISGHRSVSWYQQTPGQGLQFLFEYFSETQRNKGNFPGRFSGRQFSNSRSEMNVSTLELGDSALYLCASSERGRKGYEQYFGPGTRLTVT.

This chain links TRBV27 with TRBJ1-5; TRBD1 aligns across 7 bases. Germline-derived CDR1 and CDR2 are MNHEY and SMNVEV (reference sequence). The CDR3 is made up of 15 amino acids. Unmatched junction bases numbered 6, after V lost 4 bases and J lost 3 bases. The chain's CDR3 is CASSSDRANNQPQHF. The CDR3 DNA sequence: TGTGCCAGCAGTTCCGACAGGGCTAACAATCAGCCCCAGCATTTT.

The chain has TRBV19 and TRBJ1-2; D call uncertain. The germline V and J ends were trimmed by 3 bases and 4 bases, with 9 bases remaining between them. Germline values: CDR1 LNHDA, CDR2 SQIVND (reference sequence). The length of the CDR3 is 13 residues. CDR3 DNA: TGTGCCAGTAGTATCAGTATGGGCTATGGCTACACCTTC. Its translation: CASSISMGYGYTF.

This sequence joins TRBV7-6 and TRBJ2-7, with TRBD2 as a possible D gene (6 bases). The germline V gene encodes CDR1 SGHVS and CDR2 FNYEAQ. V gave up 4 bases and J gave up 2 bases, with 9 bases separating them. The CDR3 sequence is 13 residues long. DNA of the CDR3: TGTGCCAGCAGCTGGGGGGATACCTACGAGCAGTACTTC. It yields the protein CASSWGDTYEQYF.

The V call is TRBV15, the J call TRBJ2-2; D is undetermined. The CDR3 extends over 13 amino acids. Germline values: CDR1 LNHNV, CDR2 YYDKDF (reference sequence). V was shortened by 1 base and J by 5 bases, with 5 bases between the two germline ends. The CDR3 loop is CATSRAPTGELFF. The CDR3 DNA follows: TGTGCCACCAGCAGAGCCCCTACCGGGGAGCTGTTTTTT.

J is TRBJ1-2 and V is TRBV28, with 9 bases that match TRBD1. V shed 4 bases, J shed 4 bases, and the junction held 13 bases outside the gene matches. The CDR3 runs to 17 residues. CDR1 and CDR2 (germline): MDHEN, SYDVKM. The CDR3 nucleotides read TGTGCCAGCAGTTCAAACACAGGGGGCGCGAGGAGCTATGGCTACACCTTC. Its translation: CASSSNTGGARSYGYTF.

The J gene is TRBJ2-6, the V gene TRBV5-4, with D perhaps TRBD1 or TRBD2 (5 bases each). CDR1 is SGHNT and CDR2 is YYREEE in the germline V gene (reference sequence). This CDR3 spans 15 amino acids. V was cut by 2 bases and J by 1 base, with 7 bases left in between. The DNA for the CDR3 is TGTGCCAGCAGCTTCTGGGGGTCTGGGGCCAACGTCCTGACTTTC. Translated: CASSFWGSGANVLTF. Full variable domain (rest looked up from reference TRBV5-4 and TRBJ2-6): ETGVTQSPTHLIKTRGQQVTLRCSSQSGHNTVSWYQQALGQGPQFIFQYYREEENGRGNFPPRFSGLQFPNYSSELNVNALELDDSALYLCASSFWGSGANVLTFGAGSRLTVL.

In DNA form, the CDR3 reads TGTGCCAGCAGACTCGGGACCTATGGCTACACCTTC. Translation gives CASRLGTYGYTF. V is TRBV6-5 and J is TRBJ1-2; D is possibly TRBD1 (5 bases). Germline V CDR1 and CDR2: MNHEY, SVGAGI. The CDR3 is made up of 12 amino acids. V lost 6 bases and J lost 4, with 9 bases in between.

V gene TRBV5-4 combines with J gene TRBJ2-1, with 10 nucleotides matching TRBD2. Germline-derived CDR1 and CDR2 are SGHNT and YYREEE (reference sequence). J gave up 9 bases and V 3 bases, and 6 bases lay outside the gene matches. This CDR3 has 14 residues. The CDR3 loop is CASSYQLAGLEQFF. The CDR3, as DNA: TGTGCCAGCAGCTACCAACTAGCGGGACTTGAGCAGTTCTTC.

This clone was seen a few times. The V and J genes are TRBV28 and TRBJ1-2, with a weak D call TRBD1 (5 bases). Germline CDR1 and CDR2: MDHEN and SYDVKM. The V end was cut by 2 bases, the J end by 0 bases, with 13 bases between. This CDR3 has 16 amino acids. In nucleotides, the CDR3 is TGTGCCAGCAGTTTACGACAGTTTATAGCTAACTATGGCTACACCTTC. Protein product: CASSLRQFIANYGYTF.

The chain recombines TRBV12-1 with TRBJ1-2; the D call TRBD1 from the table was never checked on the DNA. TRBV12-1 is listed as a pseudogene. This CDR3 comprises 19 residues. CDR3 loop: CASSYAPPGQGEVDYGYTF. The CDR3 region has the DNA TGTGCCAGCAGCTACGCACCCCCGGGACAGGGGGAAGTGGACTATGGCTACACCTTC.

The rearrangement joins TRBV29-1 to TRBJ2-1; a possible D gene is TRBD1 (6 bases). Germline values: CDR1 SQVTM, CDR2 ANQGSEA. The CDR3 is made up of 14 amino acids. V was shortened by 6 bases and J by 4 bases, with 16 bases between the two germline ends. The CDR3 region has the DNA TGCAGCGTCGACCCGACAGGCCTATACAATGAGCAGTTCTTC. Its translation is CSVDPTGLYNEQFF.